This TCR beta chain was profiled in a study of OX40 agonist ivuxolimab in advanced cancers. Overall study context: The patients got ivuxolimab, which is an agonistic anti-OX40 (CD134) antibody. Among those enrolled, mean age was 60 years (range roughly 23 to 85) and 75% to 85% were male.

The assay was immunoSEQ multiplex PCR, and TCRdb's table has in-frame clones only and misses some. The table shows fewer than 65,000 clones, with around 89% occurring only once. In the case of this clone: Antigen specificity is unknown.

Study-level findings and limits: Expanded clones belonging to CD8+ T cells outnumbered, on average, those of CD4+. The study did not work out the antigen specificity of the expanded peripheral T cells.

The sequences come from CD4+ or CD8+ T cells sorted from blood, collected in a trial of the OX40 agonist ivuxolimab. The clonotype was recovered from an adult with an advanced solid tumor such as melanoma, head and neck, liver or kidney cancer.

The CDR3 is CASSLSAHNSPLHF. CDR3 DNA: TGTGCCAGCAGCTTGAGCGCCCATAATTCACCCCTCCACTTT. V usage is TRBV7-9 and J usage is TRBJ1-6; D unclear. V gave up 3 bases and J gave up 5 bases, with 8 bases separating them. The CDR3 is 14 amino acids. Germline assignment: CDR1 SEHNR and CDR2 FQNEAQ (reference sequence).